Presented here are 3 T cell receptor beta chains from one specimen sequenced in a study of OX40 agonist ivuxolimab in advanced cancers. Libraries were prepared by immunoSEQ multiplex PCR; TCRdb keeps only in-frame clonotypes and omits some of them. The sample lists roughly 64,000 clones, 75% to 95% seen once, with roughly 0.44% in the top ten. The sequencing used CD4+ or CD8+ T cells sorted from blood, collected in a trial of the OX40 agonist ivuxolimab. These receptor sequences come from an adult with an advanced solid tumor such as melanoma, head and neck, liver or kidney cancer.

The V call is TRBV30, the J call TRBJ2-5; D unresolved. The CDR3 is 14 residues long. CDR1 and CDR2 (germline): GTSNPN, SVGIG (reference sequence). Trimming left V 6 bases short and J 1 base short, with 15 bases between. The CDR3 here is CACGSVNLQETQYF. CDR3 nucleotide sequence: TGTGCCTGCGGCTCGGTAAACCTCCAAGAGACCCAGTACTTC.

The rearrangement uses TRBV6-5 and TRBJ2-4; D unresolved. In germline, CDR1 is MNHEY, CDR2 SVGAGI. The CDR3 sequence is 15 residues long. Trimming took 2 bases from V and 1 from J, leaving 9 bases between them. Written as DNA, the CDR3 is TGTGCCAGCAGTTACAAGGGTTTGGCCAAAAACATTCAGTACTTC. Translated: CASSYKGLAKNIQYF.

The CDR3: CASSGWGTHQETQYF. Here the CDR3 DNA reads TGCGCCAGCAGTGGCTGGGGGACACATCAAGAGACCCAGTACTTC. The chain couples TRBV10-2 to TRBJ2-5; a possible D gene is TRBD1 (6 bases). The CDR3 length is 15 residues. Between the trimmed V and J ends, which lost 4 bases and 2 bases, there was a span of 14 bases. Germline V gene lookup returns CDR1 WSHSY and CDR2 SAAADI.